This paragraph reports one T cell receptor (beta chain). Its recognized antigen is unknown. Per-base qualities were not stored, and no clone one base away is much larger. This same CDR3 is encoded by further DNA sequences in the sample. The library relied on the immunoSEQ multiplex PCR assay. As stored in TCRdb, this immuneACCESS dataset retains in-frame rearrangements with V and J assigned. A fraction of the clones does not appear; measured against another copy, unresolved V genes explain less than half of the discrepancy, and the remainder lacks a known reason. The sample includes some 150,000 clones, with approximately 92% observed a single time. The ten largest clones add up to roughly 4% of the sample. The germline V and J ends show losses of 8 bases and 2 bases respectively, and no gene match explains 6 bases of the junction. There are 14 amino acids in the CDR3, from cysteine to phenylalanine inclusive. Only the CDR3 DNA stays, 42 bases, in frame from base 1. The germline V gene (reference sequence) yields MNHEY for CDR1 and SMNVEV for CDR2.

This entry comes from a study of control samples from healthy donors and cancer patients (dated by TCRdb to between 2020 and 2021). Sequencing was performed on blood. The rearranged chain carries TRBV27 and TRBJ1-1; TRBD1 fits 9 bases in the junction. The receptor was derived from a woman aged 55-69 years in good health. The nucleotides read TGTGCCAGCCAACCGGGACAGGGTAACACTGAAGCTTTCTTT. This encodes CASQPGQGNTEAFF.